Listed below are T cell receptor beta chains from one sample, sequenced in a study of T cells in localized non-small cell lung cancer. Measured with immunoSEQ multiplex PCR; TCRdb has only the in-frame clones, and not every one. The sample carries fewer than 35,000 clones, about 91% recorded once. The starting material was PBMCs, obtained before any cancer treatment. These receptors all stem from a man aged 40-75 years with stage II lung adenocarcinoma. Each CDR3 is given with its conserved first and last residue. A D gene is named only where the DNA matches it firmly. The size field is filled for only some rows; it gives once, few, many or a size class.

13	.	TRBJ1-5	TRBV28	once	CASSLAGRPSWHF	TGTGCCAGCAGTTTAGCGGGGAGGCCGTCATGGCATTTT
13	.	TRBJ2-5	TRBV7-9	.	CASSPEVAETQYF	TGTGCCAGCAGTCCCGAGGTCGCGGAGACCCAGTACTTC
14	.	TRBJ2-7	TRBV25-1	.	CASSVYGGGYEQYF	TGTGCCAGCAGTGTTTATGGAGGGGGCTACGAGCAGTACTTC
14	.	TRBJ2-7	TRBV6-5	.	CASSKGGETYEQYF	TGTGCCAGCAGTAAGGGCGGGGAAACCTACGAGCAGTACTTC
14	.	TRBJ1-1	TRBV27	.	CASSLAQRYTEAFF	TGTGCCAGCAGTTTAGCACAGAGGTACACTGAAGCTTTCTTT
16	.	TRBJ1-3	TRBV28	.	CASSPWRENSGNTIYF	TGTGCCAGCAGTCCTTGGAGAGAGAACTCTGGAAACACCATATATTTT
12	.	TRBJ2-5	TRBV6-6	.	CASRRGGETQYF	TGTGCCTCTCGCCGGGGCGGAGAGACCCAGTACTTC
11	.	TRBJ2-7	TRBV13	.	CASSLAYEQYF	TGTGCCAGCAGCTTAGCCTACGAGCAGTACTTC
19	.	TRBJ1-6	TRBV4-1	.	CASSQDGLQAKGYNSPLHF	TGCGCCAGCAGCCAAGACGGATTACAGGCAAAGGGCTATAATTCACCCCTCCACTTT
13	.	TRBJ1-1	TRBV27	.	CASSRGMNTEAFF	TGTGCCAGCAGTCGAGGGATGAACACTGAAGCTTTCTTT
13	.	TRBJ2-3	TRBV7-9	.	CASSLAGGDTQYF	TGTGCCAGCAGCTTGGCCGGAGGGGATACGCAGTATTTT
14	.	TRBJ2-1	TRBV27	.	CASSFQRINNEQFF	TGTGCCAGCAGTTTTCAGCGGATAAACAATGAGCAGTTCTTC
15	TRBD2	TRBJ2-7	TRBV28	.	CASSLGTSGRMEQYF	TGTGCCAGCAGTCTAGGGACTAGCGGGAGAATGGAGCAGTACTTC
14	TRBD2	TRBJ2-7	TRBV2	.	CASGLAGDAYEQYF	TGTGCCAGCGGTCTAGCGGGAGATGCCTACGAGCAGTACTTC
17	TRBD2	TRBJ2-5	TRBV5-8	.	CASSSGLAGGALETQYF	TGTGCCAGCAGCTCTGGACTAGCGGGAGGAGCGTTAGAGACCCAGTACTTC
13	.	TRBJ2-1	TRBV9	.	CASSVVVLSEQFF	TGTGCCAGCAGCGTGGTAGTATTAAGTGAGCAGTTCTTC
15	.	TRBJ2-7	TRBV21-1	.	CASSKTGASFYEQYF	TGTGCCAGCAGCAAAACGGGGGCCTCATTTTACGAGCAGTACTTC
16	.	TRBJ1-4	TRBV19	once	CASRTGTLTTNEKLFF	TGTGCCAGTAGAACCGGGACACTCACAACTAATGAAAAACTGTTTTTT
15	.	TRBJ1-5	TRBV18	.	CASSLLPVSNQPQHF	TGTGCCAGCTCACTTTTACCCGTTAGCAATCAGCCCCAGCATTTT
17	TRBD2	TRBJ2-1	TRBV7-8	.	CASSLESGRASYNEQFF	TGTGCCAGCAGCTTAGAGAGCGGGAGGGCGTCCTACAATGAGCAGTTCTTC
13	.	TRBJ2-7	TRBV2	.	CASSDEADSAQYF	TGTGCCAGCAGTGATGAGGCAGACTCGGCGCAGTACTTC
15	.	TRBJ2-4	TRBV10-3	.	CAISEELIGKNIQYF	TGTGCCATCAGTGAGGAGCTTATTGGGAAGAACATTCAGTACTTC
15	.	TRBJ1-1	TRBV4-1	once	CASSPPKGRNTEAFF	TGCGCCAGCAGCCCCCCCAAAGGGAGAAACACTGAAGCTTTCTTT
15	TRBD2	TRBJ2-1	TRBV5-1	.	CASSLVGSGTNEQFF	TGCGCCAGCAGCTTGGTCGGTAGCGGGACGAATGAGCAGTTCTTC
13	.	TRBJ1-5	TRBV30	few	CAWSNGVDQPQHF	TGTGCCTGGAGTAACGGGGTTGATCAGCCCCAGCATTTT
16	TRBD2	TRBJ2-3	TRBV5-4	.	CASSFIAGGRTDTQYF	TGTGCCAGCAGCTTTATAGCGGGAGGACGCACAGATACGCAGTATTTT
17	TRBD1	TRBJ1-5	TRBV6-1	.	CASSVHQTGLGNQPQHF	TGTGCCAGCAGTGTTCATCAGACAGGGCTGGGCAATCAGCCCCAGCATTTT
15	.	TRBJ1-3	TRBV27	.	CASKLDRFSGNTIYF	TGTGCCAGCAAACTCGACAGGTTCTCTGGAAACACCATATATTTT
16	TRBD2	TRBJ2-1	TRBV5-1	.	CASSLAEREVYNEQFF	TGCGCCAGCAGCTTGGCCGAGCGGGAGGTCTACAATGAGCAGTTCTTC
13	.	TRBJ2-7	TRBV7-9	.	CASSPRASYEQYF	TGTGCCAGCAGCCCGCGGGCCTCCTACGAGCAGTACTTC
16	TRBD1	TRBJ2-1	TRBV7-9	.	CASSYTTGGLINEQFF	TGTGCCAGCAGCTACACAACAGGGGGCCTAATCAATGAGCAGTTCTTC
14	TRBD1	TRBJ1-5	TRBV19	.	CASWGQGVNQPQHF	TGTGCCAGTTGGGGACAGGGGGTGAACCAGCCCCAGCATTTT
15	TRBD1	TRBJ1-1	TRBV6-6	.	CASTLKGGRNTEAFF	TGTGCCAGCACCCTAAAAGGGGGCAGGAACACTGAAGCTTTCTTT
14	TRBD1	TRBJ1-5	TRBV6-4	once	CASSPGTGLQPQHF	TGTGCCAGCAGCCCCGGGACAGGACTTCAGCCCCAGCATTTT
19	TRBD2	TRBJ2-7	TRBV13	.	CASSPLPSSGTYHSYEQYF	TGTGCCAGCAGCCCTTTACCCTCTAGCGGGACATACCATTCCTACGAGCAGTACTTC
13	.	TRBJ2-5	TRBV5-4	.	CASSEEGQETQYF	TGTGCCAGCAGCGAGGAGGGCCAAGAGACCCAGTACTTC
14	.	TRBJ1-5	TRBV7-8	.	CASSQDRSNQPQHF	TGTGCCAGCAGCCAAGACAGGAGCAATCAGCCCCAGCATTTT
15	.	TRBJ1-6	TRBV7-9	once	CASSSTRDGNSPLHF	TGTGCCAGCAGCTCAACTAGGGACGGTAATTCACCCCTCCACTTT
17	.	TRBJ2-5	TRBV15	.	CATSRLAETPGPETQYF	TGTGCCACCAGCAGATTAGCCGAGACTCCGGGCCCAGAGACCCAGTACTTC
18	TRBD2	TRBJ2-1	TRBV5-6	.	CASGLAGGTIFELGEQFF	TGTGCCAGCGGCTTAGCGGGAGGGACAATTTTCGAGCTGGGTGAGCAGTTCTTC
14	.	TRBJ1-1	TRBV11-2	once	CASSPAGSLPPETF	TGTGCCAGCAGCCCAGCGGGTAGTTTGCCTCCCGAAACCTTT
15	TRBD2	TRBJ2-1	TRBV7-3	.	CASSPSGSSYNEQFF	TGTGCCAGCAGCCCTAGCGGCAGCTCCTACAATGAGCAGTTCTTC
14	.	TRBJ2-6	TRBV5-6	.	CASSLRSGANVLTF	TGTGCCAGCAGCTTAAGGTCTGGGGCCAACGTCCTGACTTTC
15	.	TRBJ1-1	TRBV7-9	few	CASRFRGSVNTEAFF	TGTGCCAGCAGATTCAGGGGCAGCGTGAACACTGAAGCTTTCTTT
15	TRBD2	TRBJ2-1	TRBV19	.	CASSTSGRSYNEQFF	TGTGCCAGTAGTACTAGCGGGAGGTCCTACAATGAGCAGTTCTTC
17	.	TRBJ1-1	TRBV5-6	.	CASRIQGSLGMNTEAFF	TGTGCCAGCCGAATCCAGGGGTCCTTGGGGATGAACACTGAAGCTTTCTTT
13	.	TRBJ1-1	TRBV28	.	CASSTDSRTEAFF	TGTGCCAGCAGTACGGACAGTCGCACTGAAGCTTTCTTT
14	TRBD1	TRBJ2-1	TRBV28	.	CASRFGDRVDEQFF	TGTGCCAGCCGTTTCGGGGACAGGGTAGATGAGCAGTTCTTC
11	.	TRBJ1-2	TRBV6-6	.	CASSYTDGYTF	TGTGCCAGCAGTTACACGGATGGCTACACCTTC